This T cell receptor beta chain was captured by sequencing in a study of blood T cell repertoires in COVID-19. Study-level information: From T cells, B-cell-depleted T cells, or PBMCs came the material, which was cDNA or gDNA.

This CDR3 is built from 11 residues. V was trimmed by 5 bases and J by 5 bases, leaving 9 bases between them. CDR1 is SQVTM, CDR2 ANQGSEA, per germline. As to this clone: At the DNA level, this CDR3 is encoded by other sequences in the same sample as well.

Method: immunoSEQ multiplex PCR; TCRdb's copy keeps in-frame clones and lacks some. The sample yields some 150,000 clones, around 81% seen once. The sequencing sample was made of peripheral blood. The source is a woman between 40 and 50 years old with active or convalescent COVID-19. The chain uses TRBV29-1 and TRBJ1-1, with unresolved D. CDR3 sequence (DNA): TGCAGCGTTTGGGGAGGGACTGAAGCTTTCTTT. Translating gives CSVWGGTEAFF.